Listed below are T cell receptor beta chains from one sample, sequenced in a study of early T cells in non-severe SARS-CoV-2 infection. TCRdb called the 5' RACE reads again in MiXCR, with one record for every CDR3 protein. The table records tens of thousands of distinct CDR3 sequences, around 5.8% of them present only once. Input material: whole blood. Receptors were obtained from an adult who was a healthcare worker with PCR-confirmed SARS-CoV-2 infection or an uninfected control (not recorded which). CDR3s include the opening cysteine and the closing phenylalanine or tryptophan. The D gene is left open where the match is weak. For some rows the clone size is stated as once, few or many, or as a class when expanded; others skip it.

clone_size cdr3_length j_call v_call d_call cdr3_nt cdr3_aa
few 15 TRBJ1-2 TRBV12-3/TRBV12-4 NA TGTGCCAGCACCGACGGGTTAGGTAGAAGCTATGGCTACACCTTC CASTDGLGRSYGYTF
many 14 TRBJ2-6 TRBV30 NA TGTGCCTGTCCGTGGACCTCTGGGGCCAACGTCCTGACTTTC CACPWTSGANVLTF
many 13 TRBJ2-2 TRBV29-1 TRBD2 TGCAGCGTTGATAGCGGGGGACCCGGGGAGCTGTTTTTT CSVDSGGPGELFF
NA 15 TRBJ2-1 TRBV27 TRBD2 TGTGCCAGCAACAAACCGGGACTAGCCCTCAATGAGCAGTTCTTC CASNKPGLALNEQFF
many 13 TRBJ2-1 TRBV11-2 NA TGTGCCAGCAGCCCCCAAAGGGACAATGAGCAGTTCTTC CASSPQRDNEQFF
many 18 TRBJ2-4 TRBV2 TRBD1 TGTGCCAGCAGTGGCCGGGACAGGGGCTTGGGAGCCAAAAACATTCAGTACTTC CASSGRDRGLGAKNIQYF
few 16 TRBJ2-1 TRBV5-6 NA TGTGCCAGCAGCTTGAATTTAGGACTTAAAAGGGGTGAGCAGTTCTTC CASSLNLGLKRGEQFF
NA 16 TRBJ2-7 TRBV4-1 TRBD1 TGCGCCAGCAGCCAAGAGGGACAGGGAAGCCTATACGAGCAGTACTTC CASSQEGQGSLYEQYF
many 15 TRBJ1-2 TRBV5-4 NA TGTGCCAGCAACCGGGGGGGTACAATTGTTAATGGCTACACCTTC CASNRGGTIVNGYTF
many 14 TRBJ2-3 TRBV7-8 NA TGTGCCAGCAGCTTAACGTGGAGCACAGATACGCAGTATTTT CASSLTWSTDTQYF
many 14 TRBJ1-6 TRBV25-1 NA TGTGCCAGCAGTGAATGGCAGGGGAATTCACCCCTCCACTTT CASSEWQGNSPLHF
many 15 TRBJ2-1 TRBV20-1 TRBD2 TGCAGTGCTAGAAAGGGACTAGGAGTAGGGAATGAGCAGTTCTTC CSARKGLGVGNEQFF
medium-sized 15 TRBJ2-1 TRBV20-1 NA TGCAGTGCTCCGCCCTATGGGGGTACCGACAATGAGCAGTTCTTC CSAPPYGGTDNEQFF
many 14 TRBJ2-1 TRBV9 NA TGTGCCAGCAGCCCCCGGAACCCAAACAATGAGCAGTTCTTC CASSPRNPNNEQFF
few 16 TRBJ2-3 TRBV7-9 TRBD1 TGTGCCAGCAGCTACCCGGGACAGTCCACATCAGATACGCAGTATTTT CASSYPGQSTSDTQYF
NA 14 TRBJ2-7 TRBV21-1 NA TGTGCCAGCAGCACCTGGACGGGCTCCTACGAGCAGTACTTC CASSTWTGSYEQYF
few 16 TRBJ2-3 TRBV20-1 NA TGCAGTGCTAGAGGACTTACGACGGGGAGAGCAGATACGCAGTATTTT CSARGLTTGRADTQYF
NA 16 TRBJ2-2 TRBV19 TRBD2 TGTGCCAGTAGTATAGCCAGACTAGCGGCCACCGGGGAGCTGTTTTTT CASSIARLAATGELFF
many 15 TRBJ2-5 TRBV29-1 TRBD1 TGCAGCGTTTTAGGGACAGGCCGGAGCGGAGAGACCCAGTACTTC CSVLGTGRSGETQYF